These 15 T cell receptor beta chains originate from one sample sequenced in a study of cytomegalovirus exposure and HLA in healthy donors (dated by TCRdb to 2016 to 2017). Library generation was performed with the immunoSEQ multiplex PCR assay. A mixture of 60 forward primers for TCR Vbeta segments and 13 reverse primers for TCR Jbeta segments was used in the multiplex PCR. As stored in TCRdb, this immuneACCESS dataset retains in-frame rearrangements with V and J assigned. A fraction of the clones does not appear; measured against another copy, unresolved V genes explain less than half of the discrepancy, and the remainder lacks a known reason. The sample table shows more than 90,000 clones, and 65% to 90% are seen once. The ten biggest clones cover approximately 4% of the sample. Material: PBMCs. The source is a woman between 65 and 79 years old in good health and CMV-seropositive.

V is TRBV19 and J is TRBJ2-5, with 7 nucleotides matching TRBD2. The ends lost 5 bases at V and 4 bases at J; junction bases unmatched: 10. The length of the CDR3 is 15 residues. Germline V gene data show CDR1 as LNHDA and CDR2 as SQIVND (reference sequence). The CDR3 sequence: CASSYGSSGLETQYF. For the CDR3, the DNA is TGTGCCAGTAGTTACGGGTCTAGCGGACTAGAGACCCAGTACTTC. Based on the CDR3 plus reference TRBV19 and TRBJ2-5, the full variable domain is DGGITQSPKYLFRKEGQNVTLSCEQNLNHDAMYWYRQDPGQGLRLIYYSQIVNDFQKGDIAEGYSVSREKKESFPLTVTSAQKNPTAFYLCASSYGSSGLETQYFGPGTRLLVL.

This CDR3 is CATGDTKNIQYF. DNA for the CDR3: TGTGCCACTGGGGACACCAAAAACATTCAGTACTTC. J is TRBJ2-4 and V is TRBV15, with TRBD1 as a possible D gene (6 bases). The CDR3 has 12 amino acids. Trimming removed 9 bases at V and 2 bases at J, with 8 bases between. The germline V gene encodes CDR1 LNHNV and CDR2 YYDKDF (reference sequence). Full variable domain (rest looked up from reference TRBV15 and TRBJ2-4): DAMVIQNPRYQVTQFGKPVTLSCSQTLNHNVMYWYQQKSSQAPKLLFHYYDKDFNNEADTPDNFQSRRPNTSFCFLDIRSPGLGDTAMYLCATGDTKNIQYFGAGTRLSVL.

This chain joins TRBV4-2 and TRBJ2-7; 8 positions agree with TRBD1. Per the germline V gene, CDR1 is LGHNA and CDR2 is YNFKEQ. This CDR3 has 14 residues. Trimming cost V 4 bases and J 3 bases; bases outside gene matches: 5. CDR3 nucleotide sequence: TGTGCCAGCAGCCCCGGACAGGGAGGCTACGAGCAGTACTTC. This encodes CASSPGQGGYEQYF.

The CDR3 region is CASSYPDTPYGYTF. In DNA, the CDR3 is TGTGCCAGCAGTTACCCTGACACTCCCTATGGCTACACCTTC. The V call is TRBV6-6, the J call TRBJ1-2; D is undetermined. Germline V gene lookup returns CDR1 MNHNY and CDR2 SVGAGI (reference sequence). This CDR3 has 14 residues. The V and J ends lost 2 bases and 4 bases respectively, with 11 bases between them.

This chain links TRBV19 with TRBJ1-5, with D uncertain. Trimming took off 2 bases at V and 0 bases at J, with 11 bases between the two ends. Germline CDR1 reads LNHDA; CDR2 reads SQIVND (reference sequence). The CDR3 is 16 amino acids. CDR3 in amino acids: CASSILGSYSNQPQHF. CDR3 nucleotides: TGTGCCAGTAGTATATTGGGCAGTTATAGCAATCAGCCCCAGCATTTT.

The CDR3 sequence is CASSKEGRSDTQYF. In nucleotides, the CDR3 is TGTGCCAGTAGTAAGGAGGGCCGATCAGATACGCAGTATTTT. The chain couples TRBV19 to TRBJ2-3, with a weak D call TRBD2 (6 bases). Germline CDR1 LNHDA, CDR2 SQIVND (reference sequence). The CDR3 covers 14 residues. V gave up 4 bases and J gave up 4 bases, with 12 bases separating them.

V is TRBV6-5 and J is TRBJ2-1, with 8 bases lining up with TRBD2. The CDR3 is made up of 13 amino acids. The V gene's germline CDR1 is MNHEY and CDR2 SVGAGI. With V trimmed by 4 bases and J by 7 bases, 3 bases remained unmatched. The CDR3 protein is CASSWKRENEQFF. The CDR3 DNA follows: TGTGCCAGCAGTTGGAAGCGGGAGAATGAGCAGTTCTTC.

The CDR3 bases are TGTGCCAGCTCACCCGGGGCGGGAGCAGATACGCAGTATTTT. Protein sequence: CASSPGAGADTQYF. V is TRBV18 and J is TRBJ2-3, with TRBD2 matching 7 bases. Germline V lookup: CDR1 KGHSH, CDR2 LQKENI. This CDR3 has 14 amino acids. Trimming at V came to 3 bases and at J to 4 bases, leaving 4 bases not matched to a gene.

The rearrangement links TRBV7-8 to TRBJ2-7; 15 bases are shared with TRBD2. This CDR3 contains 17 residues. V lost 1 base and J lost 5; bases outside the gene matches: 6. CDR1 and CDR2 (germline): SGHVS, FQNEAQ. The CDR3 sequence is CASSLVGLAGGLHEQYF. CDR3 nucleotides: TGTGCCAGCAGCTTAGTGGGACTAGCGGGAGGTCTCCACGAGCAGTACTTC.

This clone was recorded only once. The chain carries TRBV7-2 and TRBJ1-4; possibly TRBD1 for D (6 bases). This CDR3 has 13 residues. Germline V gives CDR1 SGHTA, CDR2 FQGNSA. The V gene lost 0 bases and the J gene lost 8 bases, with 7 bases spanning the gap. The CDR3 is CASSLAGGEKLFF. In DNA, the CDR3 is TGTGCCAGCAGCTTAGCAGGGGGAGAAAAACTGTTTTTT.

The rearrangement uses TRBV7-3 and TRBJ2-3; D is possibly TRBD2 (6 bases). Trimming cost V 0 bases and J 0 bases, with 13 bases left between them. Germline-derived CDR1 and CDR2 are SGHTA and FQGTGA. CDR3 length: 17 residues. The DNA for the CDR3 is TGTGCCAGCAGCTTAACACGAGGAGGGCTCAGCACAGATACGCAGTATTTT. Translating it yields CASSLTRGGLSTDTQYF.

In this sample, this clone turned up once. This chain links TRBV7-9 with TRBJ2-5; TRBD1 matches 9 bases. V trimming: 4 bases; J trimming: 6 bases; junction bases outside the gene matches: 12. The CDR3 contains 16 residues. From germline, CDR1 is SEHNR and CDR2 FQNEAQ (reference sequence). The CDR3 DNA sequence: TGTGCCAGCAGCTCTCAGGGACAGGGAAATAGGAAGACCCAGTACTTC. This encodes CASSSQGQGNRKTQYF.

The chain links TRBV18 to TRBJ1-5; D is unresolved. This CDR3 comprises 12 residues. The germline gives CDR1 KGHSH, CDR2 LQKENI. V gave up 6 bases and J gave up 9 bases, with 12 bases separating them. The CDR3 protein is CASSETMGPQHF. The CDR3 DNA reads TGTGCCAGCTCTGAGACTATGGGGCCCCAGCATTTT.

The chain combines TRBV10-3 with TRBJ2-5, with D possibly matching TRBD1 (6 bases). Trimming took off 0 bases at V and 5 bases at J, with 13 bases between the two ends. Looked up from germline, CDR1 is ENHRY and CDR2 is SYGVKD. The CDR3 has 15 amino acids. The CDR3: CAISESSRGGETQYF. Here the CDR3 DNA reads TGTGCCATCAGTGAGTCTTCCAGGGGTGGGGAGACCCAGTACTTC.

This chain links TRBV5-1 with TRBJ2-6, with D possibly being TRBD1 (5 bases). V dropped 5 bases and J dropped 7 bases, with 13 bases sitting between them. The CDR3 runs 14 residues. Germline lookup yields CDR1 SGHRS and CDR2 YFSETQ. The chain's CDR3 is CASSSTGSANVLTF. The CDR3 DNA is TGCGCCAGCAGTTCAACAGGTTCTGCCAACGTCCTGACTTTC.